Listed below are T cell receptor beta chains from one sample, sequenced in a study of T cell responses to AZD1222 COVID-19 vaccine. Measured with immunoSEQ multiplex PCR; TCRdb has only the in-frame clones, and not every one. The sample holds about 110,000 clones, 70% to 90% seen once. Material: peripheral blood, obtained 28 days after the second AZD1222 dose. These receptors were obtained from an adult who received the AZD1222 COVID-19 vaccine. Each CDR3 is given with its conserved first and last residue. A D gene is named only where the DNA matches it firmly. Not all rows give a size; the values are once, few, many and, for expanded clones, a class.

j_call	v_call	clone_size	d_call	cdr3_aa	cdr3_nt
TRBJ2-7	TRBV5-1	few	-	CASSLEVAATYEQYF	TGCGCCAGCAGCTTGGAGGTAGCAGCAACCTACGAGCAGTACTTC
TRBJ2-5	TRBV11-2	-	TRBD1	CASSSRGPPQETQYF	TGTGCCAGCAGCTCCAGGGGGCCCCCTCAAGAGACCCAGTACTTC
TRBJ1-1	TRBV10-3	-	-	CAISDGGPPLGAFF	TGTGCCATCAGTGACGGAGGGCCACCACTTGGAGCTTTCTTT
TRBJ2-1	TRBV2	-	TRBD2	CASSEDGTSGYNEQFF	TGTGCCAGCAGTGAAGACGGGACTAGCGGATACAATGAGCAGTTCTTC
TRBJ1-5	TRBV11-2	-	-	CASSSEDQPQHF	TGTGCCAGCAGCTCAGAAGATCAGCCCCAGCATTTT
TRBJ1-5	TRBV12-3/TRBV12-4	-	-	CASRGGAEQPQHF	TGTGCCTCCCGAGGGGGGGCGGAACAGCCCCAGCATTTT
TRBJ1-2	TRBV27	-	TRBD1	CASSPNRGSYGYTF	TGTGCCAGCAGCCCGAACAGGGGAAGCTATGGCTACACCTTC
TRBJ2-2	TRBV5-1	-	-	CASSLELAIPGELFF	TGCGCCAGCAGCTTGGAACTAGCAATACCCGGGGAGCTGTTTTTT
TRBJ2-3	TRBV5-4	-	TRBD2	CASSFSGGGTDTQYF	TGTGCCAGCAGCTTTAGCGGGGGGGGCACAGATACGCAGTATTTT
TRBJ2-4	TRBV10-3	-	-	CAISESNAQIQYF	TGTGCCATCAGTGAGTCGAATGCACAGATTCAGTACTTC
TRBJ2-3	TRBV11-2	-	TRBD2	CASRRLAGGRADTQYF	TGTGCCAGCAGACGACTAGCGGGAGGGAGGGCAGATACGCAGTATTTT
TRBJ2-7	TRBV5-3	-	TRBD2	CARSHRLAVYEQYF	TGTGCCAGAAGCCACCGACTAGCTGTCTACGAGCAGTACTTC
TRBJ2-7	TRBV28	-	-	CASTFNYEQYF	TGTGCCAGCACCTTTAACTACGAGCAGTACTTC
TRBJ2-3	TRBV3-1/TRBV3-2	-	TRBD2	CASSQAAGGHTDTQYF	TGTGCCAGCAGCCAAGCAGCGGGGGGGCACACAGATACGCAGTATTTT
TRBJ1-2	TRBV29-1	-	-	CSVEDLSYGYTF	TGCAGCGTTGAAGATCTTAGCTATGGCTACACCTTC
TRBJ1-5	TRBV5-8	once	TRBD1	CASSLNRGWGNQPQHF	TGTGCCAGCAGCTTAAACAGGGGTTGGGGCAATCAGCCCCAGCATTTT
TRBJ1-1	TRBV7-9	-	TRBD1	CASSPRGLSEAFF	TGTGCCAGCAGTCCAAGGGGGCTCTCTGAAGCTTTCTTT
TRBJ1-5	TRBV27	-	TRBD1	CASSRQGNQPQHF	TGTGCCAGCAGTCGACAGGGGAATCAGCCCCAGCATTTT
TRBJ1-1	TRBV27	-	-	CASSFTFNGNTEAFF	TGTGCCAGCAGTTTTACCTTCAATGGAAACACTGAAGCTTTCTTT
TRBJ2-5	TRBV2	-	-	CASKSGRTQETQYF	TGTGCCAGCAAGAGTGGACGGACCCAAGAGACCCAGTACTTC
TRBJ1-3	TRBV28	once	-	CASSPPDATSGNTIYF	TGTGCCAGCAGTCCCCCGGATGCCACCTCTGGAAACACCATATATTTT
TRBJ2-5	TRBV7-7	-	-	CASSLNGYQETQYF	TGTGCTAGCAGCTTAAACGGGTACCAAGAGACCCAGTACTTC
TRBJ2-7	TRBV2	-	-	CASSAPGGSSYEQYF	TGTGCCAGCAGCGCCCCTGGGGGGAGCTCCTACGAGCAGTACTTC
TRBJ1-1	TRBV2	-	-	CASSGVASNTEAFF	TGTGCCAGCAGTGGAGTCGCCTCAAACACTGAAGCTTTCTTT
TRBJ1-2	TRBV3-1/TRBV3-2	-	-	CASSQKNPVRYTF	TGTGCCAGCAGCCAAAAAAACCCAGTCCGCTACACCTTC
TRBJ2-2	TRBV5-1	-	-	CASALQGQGSTGELFF	TGCGCCAGCGCTCTGCAGGGCCAGGGATCAACCGGGGAGCTGTTTTTT
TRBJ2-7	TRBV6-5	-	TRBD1	CASSYRDRGYEQYF	TGTGCCAGCAGTTACAGGGACAGGGGTTACGAGCAGTACTTC
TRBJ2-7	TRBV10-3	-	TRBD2	CAISASSGRLSSYEQYF	TGTGCCATCAGTGCGTCTAGCGGGAGGTTGAGCTCCTACGAGCAGTACTTC
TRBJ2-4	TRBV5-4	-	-	CASNLQDSNIQYF	TGTGCCAGCAACCTACAGGACTCGAACATTCAGTACTTC
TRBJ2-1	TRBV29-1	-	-	CSESSDYNEQFF	TGCAGCGAATCTAGTGACTACAATGAGCAGTTCTTC
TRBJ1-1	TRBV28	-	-	CASSFGGVGTREAFF	TGTGCCAGCAGTTTTGGGGGCGTGGGAACAAGGGAAGCTTTCTTT
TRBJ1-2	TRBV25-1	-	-	CASSFSQPGYGYTF	TGTGCCAGCAGTTTTTCACAGCCTGGCTATGGCTACACCTTC
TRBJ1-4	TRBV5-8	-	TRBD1	CASRQTGGISEKLFF	TGTGCCAGCAGGCAAACAGGGGGCATTAGTGAAAAACTGTTTTTT
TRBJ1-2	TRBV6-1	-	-	CASSETKRGYGYTF	TGTGCCAGCAGTGAGACAAAACGGGGCTATGGCTACACCTTC
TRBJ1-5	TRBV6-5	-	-	CASSYVPNQPQHF	TGTGCCAGCAGTTACGTTCCAAATCAGCCCCAGCATTTT
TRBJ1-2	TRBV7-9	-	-	CASSLDRRRSYTF	TGTGCCAGCAGTCTAGACCGGAGAAGGAGCTACACCTTC